This T cell receptor (beta chain) was observed in a study of T cells in Graves' hyperthyroidism and ophthalmopathy. Germline CDR1 is SGHRS and CDR2 is YFSETQ. The CDR3 contains 14 residues. V was clipped by 4 bases and J by 0 bases, with 7 bases between them. RNA transcripts provided the source from which TCR beta CDR3 regions were amplified. When the TCR CDR3 underwent first-round RT-PCR, the HTBI primer set was used. MiXCR, applied by TCRdb to the multiplex PCR reads, yields one record per CDR3 protein. This table has about 510,000 distinct CDR3 sequences, around 50% appearing once. The sequenced material came from peripheral blood or thyroid tissue (not recorded which). This receptor was obtained from an adult woman with Graves' disease, either hyperthyroidism or ophthalmopathy (not recorded which). The chain couples TRBV5-1 to TRBJ2-2; D may be TRBD1 (5 bases). CDR3 region: CASSKTANTGELFF. The DNA for the CDR3 is TGCGCCAGCAGCAAGACAGCGAACACCGGGGAGCTGTTTTTT.